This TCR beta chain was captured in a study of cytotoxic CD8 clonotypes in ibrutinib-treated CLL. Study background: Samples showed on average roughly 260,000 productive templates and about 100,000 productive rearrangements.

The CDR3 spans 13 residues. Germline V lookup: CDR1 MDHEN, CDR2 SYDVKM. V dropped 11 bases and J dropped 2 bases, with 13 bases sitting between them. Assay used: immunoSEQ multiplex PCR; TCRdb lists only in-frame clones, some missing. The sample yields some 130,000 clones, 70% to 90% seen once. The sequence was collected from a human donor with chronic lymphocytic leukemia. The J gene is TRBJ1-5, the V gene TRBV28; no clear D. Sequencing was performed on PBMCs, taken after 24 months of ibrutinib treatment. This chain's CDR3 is CASKETRNQPQHF. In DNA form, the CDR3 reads TGTGCCTCTAAGGAGACGCGCAATCAGCCCCAGCATTTT.